This paragraph reports one T cell receptor (beta chain). The data originate from a study of PD-1 blockade in mismatch repair-deficient tumors. Overall study context: All were previously treated, progressing patients with some twelve mismatch repair-deficient cancer types.

Produced via immunoSEQ multiplex PCR; TCRdb's table is partial and in-frame only. This sample has roughly 70,000 clones, with approximately 80% found just once. The CDR3 has 12 residues. Germline V CDR1 and CDR2: SGHDN, FVKESK. V dropped 6 bases and J dropped 15 bases, with 18 bases sitting between them. Three pembrolizumab responders had their TCRs sequenced. This chain joins TRBV14 and TRBJ2-1; D might be TRBD2 (6 bases). The source material was peripheral blood, sampled 2 weeks after starting pembrolizumab. This TCR came from an adult with mismatch repair-deficient cancer. CDR3 amino acids: CASRRGGSSMFF. For the CDR3, the DNA is TGTGCCAGCAGGCGCGGAGGGTCTAGCATGTTCTTC.